This T cell receptor (beta chain) was profiled in a study of T cell clones after liver transplantation (dated by TCRdb to the late 2010s). Looking at the study overall: The samples were obtained from ITN030ST, a randomized trial that attempted immunosuppression withdrawal within 2 years after liver transplantation. Tolerance was defined as complete withdrawal of immunosuppression for at least one year without a rise in liver enzymes beyond twice the upper limit of normal. Subjects received no induction therapy and standard immunosuppression until randomization at 12-24 months post-transplant. Of the 8 liver transplant recipients making up the studied cohort, 3 were classified as tolerant and 5 as non-tolerant. Donor-reactive T cell clones were identified by TCRbeta sequencing after a pre-transplant mixed lymphocyte reaction and then tracked in post-transplant blood. Three of the eight recipients were HCV-positive; the others were transplanted for non-autoimmune, non-viral indications. As an antigen-independent comparator for donor-reactive sequences, third party-reactive TCRbeta sequences were also identified from pre-transplant MLRs. Blood samples were taken pre-transplant, pre-randomization before withdrawal, and post-randomization after full withdrawal or failed withdrawal.

Broad study findings and their caveats: Without allograft tissue specimens, donor-reactive T cells may have migrated into the graft rather than being deleted. A greater decline was seen for donor-reactive sequences than for third party-reactive sequences, suggesting partial antigen-specific deletion unrelated to withdrawal success. The conclusions were considered preliminary, being limited by small, heterogeneous patient numbers and non-standardized post-transplant time points. In 5 of 8 subjects, circulating donor-reactive CD4 TCRbeta sequences decreased significantly after transplant, regardless of tolerance or HCV status. In two subjects, low numbers of available donor cells limited the measurable donor-reactive repertoire. Once repertoire turnover was taken into account, donor-reactive detection showed a significant reduction for CD4 in 7 of 8 subjects and for CD8 in 8 of 8.

High-throughput TCRbeta CDR3 sequencing of frozen genomic DNA was performed by immunoSEQ, including PCR amplification, mapping, bias correction and internal controls. As for how the authors treated the data: Productive rearrangements were retained, and unique TCRbeta sequences were defined by the CDR3 nucleotide sequence together with the V and J gene. For classification of a sequence as donor-reactive, at least 5-fold expansion in CFSE-low cells relative to unstimulated pre-transplant cells and a frequency of at least 0.01% were required. Minimum frequency thresholds were set for each subject on the basis of the unstimulated sample with the lowest template count, so that a detection power of at least 90% was ensured. Jensen-Shannon divergence between the top 1000 TCRbeta sequences post-transplant and pre-transplant was used to measure repertoire turnover. Changes in detection of donor-reactive sequences were assessed with two-sided Fisher's exact tests. TCRdb limited this immuneACCESS table to in-frame rearrangements with V and J called. A share of clones is missing; checked studies link under half to unresolved V genes, and the rest is unexplained. That table is the source of V, J and clone size, and D and trimming were worked out from the DNA. Recorded for this sample are tens of thousands of clones; roughly 80% of them occurred a single time. The top ten hold around 2.2% of the sample.

Thawed unstimulated PBMCs were stained for CD3, CD4 and CD8 and FACS-sorted into CD3+CD4+ and CD3+CD8+ populations. Randomization to immunosuppression withdrawal applied to every one of the 8 studied subjects. The Qiagen DNeasy Blood and Tissue Kit was used for isolation of genomic DNA. As to this clone: Its antigen remains undetermined. Base qualities were left out, and no much larger clone turns up one base away.

CDR1 and CDR2 are read off the germline V gene as SGHRS and YFSETQ. Deletion took 6 bases off V and 3 bases off J, with a span of 16 bases between the germline ends. The CDR3, from cysteine to phenylalanine, totals 15 residues. Only the CDR3 portion is preserved as DNA: 45 bases, with reading frame beginning at the first base. The clonotype was recovered from a human patient who received a liver transplant. In patients who had a transplant, some T cells may come from the graft donor. Recombination linked TRBV5-1 to TRBJ1-5; TRBD1 is a possible D gene, resting on 6 matching bases. The sample here was CD4+ T cells from blood, taken 48 months after liver transplant. The CDR3 is CASIPLTGPNQPQHF. The bases read TGCGCCAGCATCCCCCTCACAGGGCCCAATCAGCCCCAGCATTTT.